What follows are 10 T cell receptor beta chains derived from one specimen sequenced in a study of CD8+CD57+ T cells in acquired aplastic anemia. Using genomic DNA as the template, TCR beta VDJ and CDR3 profiling was carried out. Each CDR3 protein gets one entry after TCRdb re-called the reads with MiXCR. The table has about 180,000 distinct CDR3 sequences, around 50% seen once. For sequencing, patients were chosen who had shown expansion of CD8+CD57+ cells by flow cytometry. Material for sequencing was sorted CD4+, CD8+, or CD8+CD57+ T cells (not recorded which) from PBMCs. The source is a human donor with aplastic anemia.

This clonotype was counted at least ten times. V is TRBV10-2 and J is TRBJ1-1; perhaps TRBD1 as D (6 bases). The CDR3 is made up of 13 amino acids. Trimming took off 6 bases at V and 3 bases at J, with 11 bases between the two ends. Germline loops: CDR1 WSHSY, CDR2 SAAADI. The CDR3 spells CASSPSGDTEAFF. DNA of the CDR3: TGCGCCAGCAGCCCATCAGGGGACACTGAAGCTTTCTTT.

The gene calls are TRBV29-1 and TRBJ2-5; a weak D match, TRBD2 (5 bases). The CDR3 has 14 amino acids. V was pared by 3 bases and J by 3 bases, with 14 bases between. Germline V gene data show CDR1 as SQVTM and CDR2 as ANQGSEA. The CDR3 sequence: CSVEDSIPEETQYF. The CDR3 DNA follows: TGCAGCGTTGAGGACTCCATACCCGAAGAGACCCAGTACTTC.

Many counts were recorded for this clonotype. The chain combines TRBV29-1 with TRBJ2-1; TRBD2 agrees at 11 bases. The CDR3 totals 14 residues. CDR1 and CDR2 from the germline V gene are SQVTM and ANQGSEA. With 6 bases clipped from V and 5 bases from J, the junction kept 6 bases outside the gene matches. CDR3 nucleotides: TGCAGCGTGGACCTAGCGGGGGGCGACAATGAGCAGTTCTTC. This gives the protein CSVDLAGGDNEQFF.

The V call is TRBV20-1, the J call TRBJ2-5; D gene uncertain. Trimming left V 3 bases short and J 1 base short, with 9 bases between. CDR3 length equals 13 residues. Germline loops: CDR1 DFQATT, CDR2 SNEGSKA (reference sequence). The chain's CDR3 is CSARTGSQETQYF. The CDR3 bases are TGCAGTGCTAGGACTGGAAGCCAAGAGACCCAGTACTTC.

In regard to this clonotype: With a much larger clone just one base away, this may be a read error. The chain links TRBV27 to TRBJ1-2; 7 nucleotides match TRBD1. Germline V gene lookup returns CDR1 MNHEY and CDR2 SMNVEV (reference sequence). The CDR3 totals 13 residues. CDR3 protein: CATSLQGGYGYTF. CDR3 nucleotides: TGTGCCACCAGTCTTCAGGGGGGCTATGGCTACACCTTC.

The rearrangement uses TRBV5-5 and TRBJ1-2; 8 bases map to TRBD1. The CDR3 is 14 amino acids. Per the germline V gene, CDR1 is SGHKS and CDR2 is YYEKEE (reference sequence). V lost 4 bases, J lost 8 bases, and 10 bases stayed unmatched. The DNA of the CDR3 is TGTGCCAGCAGCGAACGACAGGGGCTAGGGGGCTACACCTTC. It translates to CASSERQGLGGYTF.

This clonotype was picked up a small number of times. V and J are TRBV3-1 and TRBJ1-1; the match to TRBD1 covers 9 bases. CDR1 is LGHDT and CDR2 is YNNKEL in the germline V gene (reference sequence). The CDR3 has 14 residues. V shed 6 bases and J 8 bases; nucleotides not matched to a gene: 10. The CDR3 loop reads CASSTSSGTGEAFF. For the CDR3, the DNA is TGTGCCAGCAGTACATCCTCCGGGACAGGGGAAGCTTTCTTT.

This clonotype was seen a single time. This CDR3 is CASSPPGLGTDTQYF. In nucleotides, the CDR3 is TGTGCCAGCTCACCACCTGGGCTCGGCACAGATACGCAGTATTTT. The V gene is TRBV24-1, the J gene TRBJ2-3; D not certain. CDR1 is KGHDR and CDR2 is SFDVKD in the germline V gene. V gave up 11 bases and J gave up 1 base, with 18 bases separating them. This CDR3 region has 15 residues.

This clonotype was observed at least ten times. The chain has TRBV19 and TRBJ1-1; no clear D gene. Trimming took 8 bases from V and 2 from J, leaving 15 bases between them. CDR1 and CDR2 (germline): LNHDA, SQIVND (reference sequence). The CDR3 sequence is 14 residues long. The CDR3 DNA reads TGTGCCAGTTCGGTAGTAGGCGGAAACACTGAAGCTTTCTTT. The encoded protein is CASSVVGGNTEAFF.

In its sample, this clonotype was seen many times. This chain uses TRBV7-2 with TRBJ2-3; TRBD2 might be the D (5 bases). V dropped 1 base and J dropped 0 bases, with 8 bases sitting between them. CDR3 length: 15 amino acids. CDR1 is SGHTA, CDR2 FQGNSA, per germline. Written as DNA, the CDR3 is TGTGCCAGCAGCTTAGGCGGGCCGAGCACAGATACGCAGTATTTT. This gives the protein CASSLGGPSTDTQYF.